The 14 T cell receptor beta chains presented below share a single source sample, sequenced in a study of blood T cell repertoires in COVID-19. Sequencing was performed with immunoSEQ multiplex PCR; in TCRdb, only in-frame clones are kept and a portion is missing. The sample consists of 26,000 or so clones, over 80% of them appearing once. Input material: peripheral blood. The receptors stem from a human donor in a cohort sampled during active COVID-19.

The chain is built from TRBV18 and TRBJ2-1, with D unresolved. Trimming stripped 0 bases from V and 0 bases from J, with 12 bases between. CDR1 is KGHSH, CDR2 LQKENI, per germline. This CDR3 contains 17 residues. The CDR3 loop reads CASSPPLALSSYNEQFF. CDR3 DNA: TGTGCCAGCTCACCACCGTTAGCCCTGAGCTCCTACAATGAGCAGTTCTTC.

This chain joins TRBV10-2 and TRBJ2-3, with 11 bases identical to TRBD2. This CDR3 is 19 amino acids long. CDR1 is WSHSY, CDR2 SAAADI, per germline. J lost 2 bases, V lost 3 bases, and 13 bases had no gene match. CDR3 sequence: CASSDKMRGTSGHTDTQYF. The CDR3 nucleotides are TGCGCCAGCAGTGACAAAATGCGGGGGACTAGCGGACACACAGATACGCAGTATTTT.

The rearrangement uses TRBV18 and TRBJ1-5; perhaps TRBD1 as D (6 bases). The V end lost 3 bases, the J end lost 6 bases, and 15 bases lay between the germline ends. This CDR3 region has 15 residues. Per the germline V gene, CDR1 is KGHSH and CDR2 is LQKENI. The CDR3 DNA sequence: TGTGCCAGCTCACCCGTCTCAGGGGAGGGTCAGCCCCAGCATTTT. Its protein is CASSPVSGEGQPQHF.

The chain links TRBV12-3 or TRBV12-4 to TRBJ1-5; D is undetermined. This CDR3 has 13 amino acids. V was clipped by 7 bases and J by 2 bases, with 9 bases between them. DNA for the CDR3: TGTGCCAGCACCGTTTCGGGCAATCAGCCCCAGCATTTT. It specifies CASTVSGNQPQHF.

The chain couples TRBV7-9 to TRBJ2-1; weak D call: TRBD2 (5 bases). V lost 1 base, J lost 1 base, and 5 bases lay in between. In germline, CDR1 is SEHNR, CDR2 FQNEAQ (reference sequence). The CDR3 contains 14 residues. DNA for the CDR3: TGTGCCAGCAGCTTAGGGGAGTCCTACAATGAGCAGTTCTTC. This translates into CASSLGESYNEQFF.

The chain joins TRBV25-1 to TRBJ1-1, with 9 bases matching TRBD1. The germline V gene has CDR1 MGHDK and CDR2 SYGVNS. The CDR3 is made up of 14 amino acids. The trim removed 6 bases at V and 6 bases at J, leaving 8 bases unmatched. CDR3 in DNA: TGTGCCAGCAGAGGACAGGGGATTTTCGCTGAAGCTTTCTTT. Its translation: CASRGQGIFAEAFF.

The V call is TRBV4-1, the J call TRBJ2-3, with 7 nucleotides matching TRBD1. The CDR3 covers 14 residues. Per germline, CDR1 MGHRA and CDR2 YSYEKL. The trim removed 4 bases at V and 7 bases at J, leaving 8 bases unmatched. CDR3 nucleotide sequence: TGCGCCAGCAGCCTGGGACAGTCTACCCATACGCAGTATTTT. Residues: CASSLGQSTHTQYF.

The chain links TRBV9 to TRBJ2-2, with a weak D call TRBD1 (5 bases). Germline values: CDR1 SGDLS, CDR2 YYNGEE. The CDR3 has 14 amino acids. Trimming took 3 bases from V and 6 from J, leaving 12 bases between them. CDR3: CASSASREAGELFF. CDR3 sequence (DNA): TGTGCCAGCAGCGCCTCCAGGGAAGCCGGGGAGCTGTTTTTT.

The rearrangement uses TRBV9 and TRBJ2-1, with 11 bases that match TRBD2. This CDR3 contains 17 residues. CDR1 SGDLS and CDR2 YYNGEE come from the germline V gene. J was trimmed by 9 bases and V by 0 bases; bases with no gene match: 11. CDR3 in DNA: TGTGCCAGCAGCGTAGTCACTAGCGGGGGATATAACACTGAGCAGTTCTTC. Translated: CASSVVTSGGYNTEQFF.

This clone came up a few times. This chain joins TRBV3-1 (or the pseudogene TRBV3-2) and TRBJ2-5, with 7 bases fitting TRBD2. The V gene end was trimmed by 1 base and the J gene end by 0 bases; junction bases not matched to a gene: 5. Germline CDR1 and CDR2: LGHDT and YNNKEL (reference sequence). This CDR3 has 16 amino acids. This chain's CDR3 is CASSQGRAGNQETQYF. The CDR3 DNA is TGTGCCAGCAGCCAAGGCAGAGCGGGGAACCAAGAGACCCAGTACTTC.

This chain uses TRBV2 with TRBJ2-2; 8 bases map to TRBD1. V shed 10 bases, J shed 3 bases, and the junction held 4 bases outside the gene matches. CDR1 is SNHLY, CDR2 FYNNEI, per germline. This CDR3 has 13 amino acids. The CDR3 DNA is TGTGCCACTGGACAGGGAGACACCGGGGAGCTGTTTTTT. Protein: CATGQGDTGELFF.

The chain is built from TRBV7-6 and TRBJ2-1, with TRBD1 as a possible D gene (6 bases). The CDR3 is made up of 16 amino acids. Germline V CDR1 and CDR2: SGHVS, FNYEAQ. The V and J ends lost 1 base and 1 base respectively, with 11 bases between them. CDR3 in DNA: TGTGCCAGCAGCTTAGGGTCAGGGGCGTCCTACAATGAGCAGTTCTTC. It codes for CASSLGSGASYNEQFF.

The V and J genes are TRBV5-1 and TRBJ2-7; TRBD1 agrees at 7 bases. The CDR3 runs 16 residues. V was clipped by 0 bases and J by 0 bases; unmatched bases: 6. Per the germline V gene, CDR1 is SGHRS and CDR2 is YFSETQ. CDR3 sequence (DNA): TGCGCCAGCAGCTTGGAAGGACAGGAGTTCTCCTACGAGCAGTACGTC. Its translation is CASSLEGQEFSYEQYV.

This clone was recorded once. This chain uses TRBV5-1 with TRBJ2-2; 9 nucleotides line up with TRBD1. The CDR3 sequence is 16 residues long. V shed 4 bases, J shed 4 bases, and the junction held 8 bases outside the gene matches. The germline CDR1 and CDR2 sequences are SGHRS and YFSETQ. Here the CDR3 DNA reads TGCGCCAGCAGCGCCGCCGGGACAGGGATCACCGGGGAGCTGTTTTTT. It yields the protein CASSAAGTGITGELFF.